This T cell receptor beta chain was captured in a study of monozygotic twins with inflammatory bowel disease. General study results and limits: Subtypes among T cells remained indistinguishable. Reduced clonotype sharing with other individuals was observed in IBD patients relative to healthy twins, especially with disease activity.

The authors made each sample's cDNA in eight separate reactions. For each CDR3 protein, TCRdb gives one entry from its re-call of the 5' RACE reads, without DNA. Listed are about 160,000 distinct CDR3 sequences; 2.8% falls within the top ten. As to this clonotype: Its antigen is as yet unknown.

The CDR3 has 16 amino acids. Looked up from germline, CDR1 is SGHRS and CDR2 is YFSETQ. The source of this sequence is a human donor with ulcerative colitis or Crohn's disease, or a healthy co-twin of an affected twin (not recorded which). This chain uses TRBV5-1 with TRBJ2-3; with no DNA, the TCRdb D assignment of TRBD1 cannot be verified. What was sequenced was blood. The CDR3 reads CASSLAGTRVADTQYF.